This entry features one T cell receptor (beta chain) sequence. Its antigen remains undetermined. No base quality information exists; no much larger clone differs at one position. These data originate in a study of CD8 T cells in ankylosing spondylitis (dated by TCRdb to the late 2010s). Describing the broader study: The study set out to find disease-linked TCR variants by profiling T cell receptor beta repertoires in ankylosing spondylitis patients and healthy donors. Peripheral blood samples were taken, and synovial fluid was additionally collected from ankylosing spondylitis patients. The full study cohort was made up of about 24 ankylosing spondylitis patients and approximately 100 healthy donors. Study-wide conclusions, independent of this receptor: Blood from ankylosing spondylitis patients appeared to be characterized by a TCR beta motif made up of eight highly homologous amino acid variants. The disease-linked clones showed a CD8+ phenotype and occurred at relatively low frequencies in peripheral blood. The disease-linked clones were reported to be significantly enriched in matched synovial fluid samples from ankylosing spondylitis patients. Some of the motif variants had been reported before in the synovial fluid and blood of reactive arthritis patients, a finding that suggests common disease-initiation mechanisms.

The sequencer listed for this sample is Illumina HiSeq 2500. TCR beta libraries were prepared by quantitative 5'-RACE with molecular barcodes. As for the authors' bioinformatics: To identify disease-linked TCR variants, a new computational method was used, one built on a probabilistic model of VDJ rearrangement. The public reads were quality trimmed at Q25 with fastp and then assembled into clones with MiXCR by TCRdb, keeping productive beta chains. When rows share a CDR3 protein, they turn into one entry using the most common DNA and genes. It is TCRdb's table, rather than the study itself, that gives the V and J calls and clone size. This sample is represented by approximately 540,000 distinct CDR3 sequences; 10% to 15% of them were singletons. About 6.5% of the sample is taken by the ten largest. V was cut back by 4 bases and J by 7 bases, leaving a gap of 10 bases between them. Looking up the germline V gene yields CDR1 SGHAT and CDR2 FQNNGV. The CDR3 runs 13 residues from the cysteine to the phenylalanine. Only the CDR3 DNA stays, 39 bases, in frame from base 1.

This clonotype was obtained from a male donor with ankylosing spondylitis. This sequence uses TRBV11-2 and TRBJ2-2, with the D gene uncertain. The specimen was blood, either unsorted or a sorted T cell fraction (not recorded which). The sequence in DNA is TGTGCCAGCAGCTCGTTAGGATACGGGGAGCTGTTTTTT. Protein translation: CASSSLGYGELFF.